The rows below give T cell receptor beta chains drawn from one sample of a study of technical replicates of blood from several donors. TCRdb keeps only in-frame clones here, not all; method: immunoSEQ multiplex PCR. The sample consists of 65,000 to 90,000 clones, 80% to 90% of them appearing once. Sequenced sample: PBMCs. All receptors come from a human donor in good health. Some clones in this sample may be carry-over from other donors' samples. Each CDR3 is given without its conserved first and last residue. The D gene is left open where the match is weak. Some rows mark clone size as missing; the rest say once, few, many or name a class of expanded clone.

D: NA; J: TRBJ1-5; size: NA; V: TRBV19; CDR3: ASSIQGRGNQPQH
D: NA; J: TRBJ1-5; size: NA; V: TRBV6-1; CDR3: ASSTRGSNQPQH
D: TRBD1; J: TRBJ1-6; size: NA; V: TRBV28; CDR3: ASRGQGVTRNSPLH
D: NA; J: TRBJ1-1; size: NA; V: TRBV7-3; CDR3: ASSLGQNTEAF
D: NA; J: TRBJ2-5; size: NA; V: TRBV7-2; CDR3: ASSRTYAEETQY
D: TRBD2; J: TRBJ2-7; size: NA; V: TRBV30; CDR3: AWSVLGGQYEQY
D: NA; J: TRBJ2-7; size: NA; V: TRBV5-1; CDR3: ASSLAFPGDDEQY
D: NA; J: TRBJ1-1; size: NA; V: TRBV28; CDR3: ASSLRGLEAF
D: TRBD1; J: TRBJ2-1; size: few; V: TRBV4-3; CDR3: ASSQDGQGAYNEQF
D: TRBD1; J: TRBJ1-3; size: NA; V: TRBV12-5; CDR3: ASGLATGASTGNTIY
D: TRBD1; J: TRBJ2-3; size: NA; V: TRBV14; CDR3: ASSALGTDTDTQY
D: TRBD1; J: TRBJ1-4; size: once; V: TRBV4-2; CDR3: ASSQADRGFLEEKLF
D: NA; J: TRBJ2-2; size: NA; V: TRBV29-1; CDR3: SVDQGTGELF
D: TRBD2; J: TRBJ2-3; size: NA; V: TRBV6-5; CDR3: ASSREGNRYDTQY
D: TRBD1; J: TRBJ2-7; size: NA; V: TRBV27; CDR3: ASSLKQGAPAEQY
D: NA; J: TRBJ1-4; size: NA; V: TRBV6-5; CDR3: ATSQGRPFRELF
D: NA; J: TRBJ1-5; size: NA; V: TRBV6-5; CDR3: ASSYGGNQPQH
D: NA; J: TRBJ1-2; size: NA; V: TRBV5-1; CDR3: ASSLGAEGYT
D: NA; J: TRBJ2-3; size: NA; V: TRBV5-4; CDR3: ASRIEAVSTDTQY
D: NA; J: TRBJ1-1; size: NA; V: TRBV6-7; CDR3: ASSYPFEGETEAF
D: NA; J: TRBJ1-1; size: NA; V: TRBV7-2; CDR3: ASSWKGGDTEAF
D: NA; J: TRBJ1-1; size: once; V: TRBV6-5; CDR3: ASSYRQMNTEAF
D: NA; J: TRBJ1-2; size: NA; V: TRBV15; CDR3: ATSRDRGVAYGYT
D: NA; J: TRBJ2-7; size: NA; V: TRBV7-9; CDR3: ASSLSPYEQY
D: NA; J: TRBJ2-3; size: NA; V: TRBV9; CDR3: ASSLGSNSLTDTQY
D: TRBD2; J: TRBJ2-1; size: NA; V: TRBV10-3; CDR3: AISEPSGSYNEQF
D: NA; J: TRBJ1-3; size: NA; V: TRBV6-4; CDR3: ASSRPLRMAPSGNTIY
D: NA; J: TRBJ2-1; size: NA; V: TRBV29-1; CDR3: SVGRSYNEQF
D: TRBD1; J: TRBJ2-1; size: NA; V: TRBV2; CDR3: ASSGTGGRNEQF
D: TRBD1; J: TRBJ2-7; size: medium-sized; V: TRBV10-3; CDR3: AISELRDRRKGYEQY
D: TRBD1; J: TRBJ2-3; size: NA; V: TRBV2; CDR3: ASSRTGPGLSDTQY
D: NA; J: TRBJ1-2; size: NA; V: TRBV4-1; CDR3: ASSFDGWGEADYGYT
D: NA; J: TRBJ1-2; size: NA; V: TRBV6-6; CDR3: ASSNRNYGYT